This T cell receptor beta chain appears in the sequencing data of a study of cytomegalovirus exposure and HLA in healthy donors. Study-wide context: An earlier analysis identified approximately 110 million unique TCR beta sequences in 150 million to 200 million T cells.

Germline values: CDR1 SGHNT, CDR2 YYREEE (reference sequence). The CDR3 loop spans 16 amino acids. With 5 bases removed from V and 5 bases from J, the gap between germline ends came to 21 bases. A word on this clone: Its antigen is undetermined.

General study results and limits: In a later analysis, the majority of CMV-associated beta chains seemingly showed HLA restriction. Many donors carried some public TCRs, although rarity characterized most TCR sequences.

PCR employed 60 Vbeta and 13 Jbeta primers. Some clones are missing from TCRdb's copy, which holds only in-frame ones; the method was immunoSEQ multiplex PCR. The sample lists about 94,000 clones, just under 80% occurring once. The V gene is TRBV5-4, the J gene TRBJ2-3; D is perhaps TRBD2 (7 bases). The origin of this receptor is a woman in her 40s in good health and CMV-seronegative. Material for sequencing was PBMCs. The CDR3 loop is CASSPGGQRRGDTQYF. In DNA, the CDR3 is TGTGCCAGCAGTCCGGGGGGACAAAGACGAGGAGATACGCAGTATTTT.